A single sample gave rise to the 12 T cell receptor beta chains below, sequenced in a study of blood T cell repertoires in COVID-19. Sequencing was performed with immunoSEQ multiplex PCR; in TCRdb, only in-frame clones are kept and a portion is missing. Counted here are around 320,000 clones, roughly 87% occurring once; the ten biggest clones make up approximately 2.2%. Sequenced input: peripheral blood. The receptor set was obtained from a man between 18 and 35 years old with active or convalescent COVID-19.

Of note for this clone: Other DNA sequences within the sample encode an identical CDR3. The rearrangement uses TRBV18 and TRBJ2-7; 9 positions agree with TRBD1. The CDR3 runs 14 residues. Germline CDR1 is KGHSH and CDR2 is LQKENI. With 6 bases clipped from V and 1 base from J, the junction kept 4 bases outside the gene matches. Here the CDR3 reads CASSPGTGSYEQYF. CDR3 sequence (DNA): TGTGCCAGCTCCCCCGGGACAGGGTCCTACGAGCAGTACTTC.

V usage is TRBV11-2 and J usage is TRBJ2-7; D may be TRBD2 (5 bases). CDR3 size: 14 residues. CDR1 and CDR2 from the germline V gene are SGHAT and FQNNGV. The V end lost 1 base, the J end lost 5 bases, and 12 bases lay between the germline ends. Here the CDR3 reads CASSLGRGNDEQYF. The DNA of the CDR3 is TGTGCCAGCAGCTTAGGCCGGGGAAACGACGAGCAGTACTTC.

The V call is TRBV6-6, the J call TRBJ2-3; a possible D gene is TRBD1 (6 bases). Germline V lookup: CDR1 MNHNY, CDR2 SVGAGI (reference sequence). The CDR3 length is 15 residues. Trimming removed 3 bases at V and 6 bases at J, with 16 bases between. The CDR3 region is CASSYQGTAADTQYF. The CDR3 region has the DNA TGTGCCAGCAGTTATCAGGGGACGGCCGCCGATACGCAGTATTTT.

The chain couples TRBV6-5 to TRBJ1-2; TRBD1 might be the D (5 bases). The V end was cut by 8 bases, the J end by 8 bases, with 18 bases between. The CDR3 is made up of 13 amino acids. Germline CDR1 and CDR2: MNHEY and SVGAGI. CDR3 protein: CASPNSDIGGYTF. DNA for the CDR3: TGTGCCAGCCCAAACTCGGACATAGGGGGCTACACCTTC.

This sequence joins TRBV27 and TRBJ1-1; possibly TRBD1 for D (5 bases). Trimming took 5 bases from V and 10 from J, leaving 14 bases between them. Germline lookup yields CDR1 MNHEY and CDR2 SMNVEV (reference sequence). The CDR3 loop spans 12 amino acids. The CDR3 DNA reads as TGTGCCAGCAGTGCGGGGCGGGGCGCAGCTTTCTTT. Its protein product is CASSAGRGAAFF.

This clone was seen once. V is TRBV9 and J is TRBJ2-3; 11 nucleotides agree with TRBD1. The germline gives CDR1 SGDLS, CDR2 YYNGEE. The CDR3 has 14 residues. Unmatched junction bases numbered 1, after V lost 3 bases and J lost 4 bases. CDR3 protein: CASSAGQGADTQYF. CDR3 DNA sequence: TGTGCCAGCAGCGCGGGACAGGGGGCAGATACGCAGTATTTT.

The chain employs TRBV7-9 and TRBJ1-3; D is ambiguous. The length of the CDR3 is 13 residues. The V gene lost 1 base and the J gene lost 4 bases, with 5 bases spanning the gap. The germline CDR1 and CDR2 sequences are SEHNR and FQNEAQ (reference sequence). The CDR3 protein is CASSLGSGNTIYF. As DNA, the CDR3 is TGTGCCAGCAGCTTAGGTTCGGGAAACACCATATATTTT.

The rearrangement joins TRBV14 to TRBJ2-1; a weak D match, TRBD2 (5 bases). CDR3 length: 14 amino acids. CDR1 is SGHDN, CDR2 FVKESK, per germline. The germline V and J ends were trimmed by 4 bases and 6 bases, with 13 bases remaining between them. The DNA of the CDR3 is TGTGCCAGCAGCCGAGGACTTCTTCGCAATGAGCAGTTCTTC. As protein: CASSRGLLRNEQFF.

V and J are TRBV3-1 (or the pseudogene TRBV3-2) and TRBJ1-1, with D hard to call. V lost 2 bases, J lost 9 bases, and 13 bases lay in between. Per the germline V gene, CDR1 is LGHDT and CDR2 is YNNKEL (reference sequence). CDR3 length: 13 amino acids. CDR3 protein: CASSQIPGLKAFF. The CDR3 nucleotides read TGTGCCAGCAGCCAAATCCCAGGTCTTAAAGCTTTCTTT.

This CDR3 is CASSDNRDEKLFF. CDR3 sequence (DNA): TGTGCCAGCAGTGATAACCGGGATGAAAAACTGTTTTTT. The chain links TRBV12-3 or TRBV12-4 to TRBJ1-4, with D unclear. The germline V and J ends were trimmed by 5 bases and 6 bases, with 10 bases remaining between them. The CDR3 loop spans 13 amino acids.

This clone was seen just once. CDR3 DNA: TGTGCCAGCAGCTTAGAGAGCGGCTCTGGAAACACCATATATTTT. Protein product: CASSLESGSGNTIYF. V is TRBV11-3 and J is TRBJ1-3; D gene uncertain. V shed 0 bases and J shed 0 bases, with 6 bases lying between them. The CDR3 is 15 amino acids. Germline lookup yields CDR1 SGHNT and CDR2 YENEEA. The entire variable domain, with the rest obtained from reference TRBV11-3 and TRBJ1-3, is as follows: EAGVVQSPRYKIIEKKQPVAFWCNPISGHNTLYWYLQNLGQGPELLIRYENEEAVDDSQLPKDRFSAERLKGVDSTLKIQPAELGDSAVYLCASSLESGSGNTIYFGEGSWLTVV.

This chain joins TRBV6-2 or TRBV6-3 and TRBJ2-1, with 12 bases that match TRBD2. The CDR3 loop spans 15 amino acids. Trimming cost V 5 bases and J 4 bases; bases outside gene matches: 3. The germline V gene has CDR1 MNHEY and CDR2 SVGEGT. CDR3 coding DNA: TGTGCCAGCAGTCTGACTAGCGGGGGATACAATGAGCAGTTCTTC. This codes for CASSLTSGGYNEQFF.